Described below is a single TCR beta chain sequence and its context. Germline assignment: CDR1 GTSNPN and CDR2 SVGIG (reference sequence). The CDR3 contains 15 residues. V was pared by 5 bases and J by 5 bases, with 22 bases between. This sample stems from a study of control samples from healthy donors and cancer patients. The repertoire was sequenced with immunoSEQ multiplex PCR; TCRdb's copy has only in-frame clones and lacks some. The sample shows 75,000 to 90,000 clones, approximately 87% of them seen only once. This sequence joins TRBV30 and TRBJ2-7; D perhaps matches TRBD2 (5 bases). Sequences were obtained from blood. The source of this sequence is a woman aged 40 to 50 in good health. The CDR3 sequence: CAWDGGGYGEDEQYF. The CDR3 nucleotides are TGTGCCTGGGATGGCGGCGGGTACGGAGAGGACGAGCAGTACTTC.